These 6 T cell receptor beta chains originate from one sample sequenced in a study of blood T cell repertoires in COVID-19 (dated by TCRdb to the early 2020s). Receptor amplification or capture employed the immunoSEQ multiplex PCR assay. What TCRdb holds here is the immuneACCESS table cut down to in-frame rearrangements. Part of the clones is not present; checked against another copy, under half of the missing clones reflect an unresolved V gene, and the others are unexplained. The sample table records about 150,000 clones; around 90% of these occur just once. The ten largest clones capture roughly 4% of the sample. Sequencing was carried out using peripheral blood. The receptors originated from a woman aged 55-70 years with active or convalescent COVID-19.

This rearrangement joins TRBV6-6 to TRBJ1-4; 9 bases map to TRBD1. Germline loops: CDR1 MNHNY, CDR2 SVGAGI (reference sequence). The CDR3 runs 16 residues. J was trimmed by 3 bases and V by 5 bases; bases with no gene match: 7. The CDR3 coding sequence is TGTGCCAGCAGTAAACAGGGGGCGGTTGCTAATGAAAAACTGTTTTTT. This gives the protein CASSKQGAVANEKLFF.

The V call is TRBV5-1, the J call TRBJ1-1; 8 bases align to TRBD1. J gave up 4 bases and V 4 bases, and 3 bases lay outside the gene matches. Germline-derived CDR1 and CDR2 are SGHRS and YFSETQ. This CDR3 has 13 residues. CDR3 bases: TGCGCCAGCAGCATCAGGGGGCTCACTGAAGCTTTCTTT. Its translation: CASSIRGLTEAFF.

The rearrangement uses TRBV7-8 and TRBJ2-1, with 9 positions matching TRBD2. Losses at the gene ends were 7 bases for V and 5 bases for J; bases not matched to a gene: 12. CDR3 size: 16 residues. Germline values: CDR1 SGHVS, CDR2 FQNEAQ. CDR3 in amino acids: CASTQDRLAVHNEQFF. CDR3 DNA sequence: TGTGCCAGCACCCAAGACCGACTAGCGGTACACAATGAGCAGTTCTTC.

The chain employs TRBV7-6 and TRBJ1-1; a weak D match, TRBD1 (6 bases). CDR3 length: 13 residues. Per the germline V gene, CDR1 is SGHVS and CDR2 is FNYEAQ. V lost 5 bases and J 4 bases, leaving 11 bases between the germline ends. The DNA for the CDR3 is TGTGCCAGCAGCGAAACAGGGAGCACTGAAGCTTTCTTT. Translating it yields CASSETGSTEAFF.

The V and J genes are TRBV14 and TRBJ1-2, with D possibly TRBD1 on 6 matching bases. Germline CDR1 SGHDN, CDR2 FVKESK. This CDR3 comprises 12 residues. V gave up 4 bases and J gave up 6 bases, with 9 bases separating them. The DNA for the CDR3 is TGTGCCAGCAGCCTAACAGGGAATGGCTACACCTTC. Protein product: CASSLTGNGYTF.

The chain links TRBV28 to TRBJ1-1; D not resolved. Germline loops: CDR1 MDHEN, CDR2 SYDVKM. Trimming shortened V by 3 bases and J by 0 bases, and 2 bases separated the two germline ends. The CDR3 has 12 amino acids. The DNA for the CDR3 is TGTGCCAGCAGTTTCGTGAACACTGAAGCTTTCTTT. Amino acids: CASSFVNTEAFF.